This entry lists 24 T cell receptor beta chains sequenced from one sample in a study of CD8+ T cells in alopecia areata. The treatment here: oral pan-JAK inhibitor, 5-10 mg twice daily. It was cDNA, reverse transcribed from extracted RNA, that served as the sequencing template. Only in-frame clones appear in the TCRdb table, and some are missing; sequencing was by immunoSEQ multiplex PCR. The profile covers 110,000 or so clones, with roughly three fifths appearing a single time and about 3.7% taken by the ten largest. The material sequenced was CD4+ T cells sorted from blood, taken at week 24, from a patient treated with tofacitinib. These receptors were collected from a human donor with alopecia areata.

The rearrangement uses TRBV6-1 and TRBJ1-3; D uncertain. Trimming took off 5 bases at V and 6 bases at J, with 14 bases between the two ends. This CDR3 has 14 amino acids. The germline V gene encodes CDR1 MNHNS and CDR2 SASEGT. The CDR3 nucleotides read TGTGCCAGCAGTCCTCCCGGGTCTATAAACACCATATATTTT. Protein sequence: CASSPPGSINTIYF.

The chain combines TRBV7-2 with TRBJ1-1, with D possibly TRBD1 on 5 matching bases. V lost 2 bases to trimming and J lost 4 bases, with 11 bases between them. The CDR3 is made up of 14 amino acids. From germline, CDR1 is SGHTA and CDR2 FQGNSA. The CDR3 nucleotides read TGTGCCAGCAGCTTATTCCCGGGGACCACTGAAGCTTTCTTT. Its protein product is CASSLFPGTTEAFF.

J is TRBJ1-2 and V is TRBV6-6, with 7 positions matching TRBD1. The CDR3 sequence is 15 residues long. The V segment lost 5 bases and the J segment 1 base; nucleotides outside the gene matches: 7. From germline, CDR1 is MNHNY and CDR2 SVGAGI (reference sequence). The CDR3 DNA sequence: TGTGCCAGCAGTCTTGGGACAGTAATTAACTATGGCTACACCTTC. Its translation: CASSLGTVINYGYTF.

V and J are TRBV5-1 and TRBJ2-5; D not certain. Trimming took 0 bases from V and 5 from J, leaving 11 bases between them. This CDR3 comprises 14 residues. In germline, CDR1 is SGHRS, CDR2 YFSETQ. The CDR3 here is CASSLDNSEETQYF. CDR3 nucleotides: TGCGCCAGCAGCTTGGACAACTCGGAGGAGACCCAGTACTTC.

By share, this clone ranks as medium-sized. The chain combines TRBV23-1 with TRBJ2-3; TRBD2 aligns across 16 bases. TRBV23-1 is an ORF, with its function uncertain. V trimming: 2 bases; J trimming: 0 bases; junction bases outside the gene matches: 11. This CDR3 contains 21 residues. CDR3 residues: CASSQLIPGLAGGPSTDTQYF. Written as DNA, the CDR3 is TGCGCCAGCAGTCAACTTATTCCGGGACTAGCGGGGGGGCCTAGCACAGATACGCAGTATTTT.

The chain uses TRBV7-9 and TRBJ1-2, with D unresolved. Trimming left V 4 bases short and J 7 bases short, with 16 bases between. This CDR3 is 14 amino acids long. Germline V lookup: CDR1 SEHNR, CDR2 FQNEAQ (reference sequence). CDR3 sequence (DNA): TGTGCCAGCAGCTCCCCATCGGGGTTGGGTGGCTACACCTTC. Its protein is CASSSPSGLGGYTF. The full variable domain, in which reference TRBV7-9 and TRBJ1-2 provide the parts outside the CDR3, is DTGVSQNPRHKITKRGQNVTFRCDPISEHNRLYWYRQTLGQGPEFLTYFQNEAQLEKSRLLSDRFSAERPKGSFSTLEIQRTEQGDSAMYLCASSSPSGLGGYTFGSGTRLTVV.

Here the CDR3 DNA reads TGTGCCAGCAGCTTATCCGGGACCTACACCTATGGCTACACCTTC. The encoded protein is CASSLSGTYTYGYTF. This chain links TRBV7-2 with TRBJ1-2, with D possibly being TRBD1 (5 bases). CDR1 is SGHTA and CDR2 is FQGNSA in the germline V gene. The germline V and J ends were trimmed by 2 bases and 4 bases, with 14 bases remaining between them. CDR3 length: 15 amino acids.

This clone was counted a few times. This chain joins TRBV27 and TRBJ1-5; no clear D gene. V was clipped by 3 bases and J by 1 base, with 4 bases between them. The CDR3 sequence is 13 residues long. The germline V gene has CDR1 MNHEY and CDR2 SMNVEV (reference sequence). The CDR3 spells CASSFKSNQPQHF. In DNA form, the CDR3 reads TGTGCCAGCAGTTTCAAAAGCAATCAGCCCCAGCATTTT.

Only a few counts were recorded for this clone. The chain joins TRBV18 to TRBJ2-7, with 8 nucleotides matching TRBD2. Germline V gene sequence: CDR1 KGHSH, CDR2 LQKENI. V lost 3 bases, J lost 3 bases, and 4 bases stayed unmatched. There are 14 residues in the CDR3. CDR3 sequence: CASSPEAGGYEQYF. The DNA of the CDR3 is TGTGCCAGCTCACCCGAGGCGGGGGGCTACGAGCAGTACTTC.

The V gene is TRBV19, the J gene TRBJ1-1; no clear D gene. CDR3 length: 15 residues. The germline gives CDR1 LNHDA, CDR2 SQIVND (reference sequence). Trimming took 1 base from V and 0 from J, leaving 9 bases between them. CDR3 protein: CASSIVGFVNTEAFF. For the CDR3, the DNA is TGTGCCAGTAGTATAGTCGGCTTTGTGAACACTGAAGCTTTCTTT.

This clone turned up a few times. The chain employs TRBV5-6 and TRBJ1-1, with no clear D. The CDR3 runs to 15 residues. Trimming removed 5 bases from V and 0 bases from J, with 14 bases in between. In germline, CDR1 is SGHDT, CDR2 YYEEEE. CDR3 sequence (DNA): TGTGCCAGCAGTTACTACAGAAACATGAACACTGAAGCTTTCTTT. It translates to CASSYYRNMNTEAFF.

The chain is built from TRBV29-1 and TRBJ1-1; TRBD1 might be the D (6 bases). Trimming left V 3 bases short and J 4 bases short, with 12 bases between. The CDR3 runs 13 residues. Germline CDR1 is SQVTM and CDR2 is ANQGSEA. As DNA, the CDR3 is TGCAGCGTTGAGCAACAGGGTACCACTGAAGCTTTCTTT. This codes for CSVEQQGTTEAFF.

The chain combines TRBV5-6 with TRBJ2-5; the match to TRBD1 covers 8 bases. The CDR3 consists of 15 residues. The J segment lost 4 bases and the V segment lost 0 bases, leaving 5 bases of the junction unmatched. Per the germline V gene, CDR1 is SGHDT and CDR2 is YYEEEE. The DNA for the CDR3 is TGTGCCAGCAGCTTGGTGACAGGGGAAGGAGAGACCCAGTACTTC. Protein: CASSLVTGEGETQYF.

The genes are TRBV6-5 and TRBJ2-5; 8 nucleotides align to TRBD2. The CDR3 has 13 residues. Germline V lookup: CDR1 MNHEY, CDR2 SVGAGI. Trimming took 6 bases from V and 5 from J; bases not matched to a gene: 5. The CDR3 protein is CASRRTSSETQYF. The CDR3 DNA is TGTGCCAGCAGACGGACTAGCTCGGAGACCCAGTACTTC.

The chain combines TRBV29-1 with TRBJ1-2; D not certain. This CDR3 comprises 12 residues. Germline-derived CDR1 and CDR2 are SQVTM and ANQGSEA. V dropped 3 bases and J dropped 3 bases, with 8 bases sitting between them. The CDR3 loop is CSVDNRDYGYTF. The CDR3 DNA reads as TGCAGCGTTGACAACAGAGACTATGGCTACACCTTC.

This clone occurred once. The chain is built from TRBV30 and TRBJ1-1; TRBD1 might be the D (5 bases). Germline CDR1 and CDR2: GTSNPN and SVGIG (reference sequence). V was trimmed by 3 bases and J by 5 bases, leaving 16 bases between them. The CDR3 runs 14 residues. CDR3 bases: TGTGCCTGGAGAGGCCAGGGTCGGACGACTGAAGCTTTCTTT. Amino acids: CAWRGQGRTTEAFF.

A single count supports this clone. V and J are TRBV25-1 and TRBJ1-2, with a tentative D call TRBD1 (5 bases). Trimming stripped 7 bases from V and 4 bases from J, with 19 bases between. This CDR3 is built from 15 residues. From germline, CDR1 is MGHDK and CDR2 SYGVNS. In DNA, the CDR3 is TGTGCCAGCACCCCGGCCGACAGATCTTCCTATGGCTACACCTTC. This encodes CASTPADRSSYGYTF.

The chain employs TRBV19 and TRBJ2-2, with a weak D call TRBD1 (5 bases). This CDR3 is 14 amino acids long. Per germline, CDR1 LNHDA and CDR2 SQIVND (reference sequence). Trimming removed 1 base at V and 5 bases at J, with 8 bases between. Here the CDR3 reads CASSIVGATGELFF. As DNA, the CDR3 is TGTGCCAGTAGTATAGTTGGGGCTACCGGGGAGCTGTTTTTT. The full variable domain, its missing parts supplied by reference TRBV19 and TRBJ2-2, is DGGITQSPKYLFRKEGQNVTLSCEQNLNHDAMYWYRQDPGQGLRLIYYSQIVNDFQKGDIAEGYSVSREKKESFPLTVTSAQKNPTAFYLCASSIVGATGELFFGEGSRLTVL.

This clone came up a few times. The chain is built from TRBV29-1 and TRBJ2-4, with a weak D call TRBD2 (7 bases). This CDR3 is built from 14 residues. Germline CDR1 reads SQVTM; CDR2 reads ANQGSEA. V shed 7 bases and J shed 7 bases, with 20 bases lying between them. The CDR3 here is CSAASSGGLNIQYF. The CDR3 region has the DNA TGCAGCGCCGCTTCTTCGGGGGGCTTGAACATTCAGTACTTC.

V is TRBV5-1 and J is TRBJ2-7; the match to TRBD1 covers 10 bases. The CDR3 covers 15 residues. J gave up 4 bases and V 4 bases, and 8 bases lay outside the gene matches. Per germline, CDR1 SGHRS and CDR2 YFSETQ. The CDR3, as DNA: TGCGCCAGCAGCAAGACTCCGGGACAGGGGTACGAGCAGTACTTC. It translates to CASSKTPGQGYEQYF.

A remark on this clone: The sample contains more than one DNA sequence encoding this CDR3. This chain's CDR3 is CASSPGTQETQYF. CDR3 nucleotide sequence: TGTGCCAGCTCACCAGGGACCCAAGAGACCCAGTACTTC. The chain links TRBV18 to TRBJ2-5; either TRBD1 or TRBD2 may supply D (5 bases each). Trimming took 2 bases from V and 1 from J, leaving 5 bases between them. The CDR3 runs 13 residues. Germline V gene sequence: CDR1 KGHSH, CDR2 LQKENI.

This clone was counted only a few times. The gene calls are TRBV5-6 and TRBJ1-6; 8 bases are shared with TRBD1. Per the germline V gene, CDR1 is SGHDT and CDR2 is YYEEEE. This CDR3 spans 15 amino acids. J was trimmed by 5 bases and V by 2 bases; bases with no gene match: 3. CDR3 loop: CASSFLTGDNSPLHF. CDR3 sequence (DNA): TGTGCCAGCAGCTTCTTGACAGGGGATAATTCACCCCTCCACTTT.

The chain carries TRBV4-2 and TRBJ1-4; D ambiguous. Germline CDR1 is LGHNA and CDR2 is YNFKEQ. Trimming left V 0 bases short and J 0 bases short, with 14 bases between. This CDR3 spans 18 amino acids. Here the CDR3 reads CASSQDWRAGATNEKLFF. DNA for the CDR3: TGTGCCAGCAGCCAAGATTGGAGGGCAGGAGCAACTAATGAAAAACTGTTTTTT.

The chain carries TRBV4-1 and TRBJ1-2, with D possibly matching TRBD1 (5 bases). With 0 bases removed from V and 4 bases from J, the gap between germline ends came to 9 bases. CDR1 is MGHRA, CDR2 YSYEKL, per germline. The CDR3 is 14 residues long. Here the CDR3 DNA reads TGCGCCAGCAGCCAAGATAAGGGACCCTATGGCTACACCTTC. Protein product: CASSQDKGPYGYTF.